Below, 21 T cell receptor beta chains from the same sample are listed, as sequenced in a study of T cell responses to AZD1222 COVID-19 vaccine. The table came from immunoSEQ multiplex PCR; TCRdb's copy has only in-frame clones and leaves some out. In the table there are about 73,000 clones, 75% to 90% of which are singletons. The starting material was peripheral blood, obtained 28 days after the second AZD1222 dose. These receptors were taken from an adult who received the AZD1222 COVID-19 vaccine.

This clone was seen just once. The V gene is TRBV19, the J gene TRBJ2-4, with D possibly being TRBD1 (6 bases). V was shortened by 7 bases and J by 6 bases, with 16 bases between the two germline ends. Germline V gives CDR1 LNHDA, CDR2 SQIVND (reference sequence). This CDR3 contains 14 residues. The DNA for the CDR3 is TGTGCCAGTATCCAGCCAGGGGAAAGAAACATTCAGTACTTC. Protein sequence: CASIQPGERNIQYF.

V gene TRBV28 combines with J gene TRBJ2-7, with D possibly TRBD1 on 5 matching bases. Trimming removed 10 bases at V and 0 bases at J, with 13 bases between. This CDR3 comprises 13 residues. The germline V gene has CDR1 MDHEN and CDR2 SYDVKM. CDR3 residues: CATGSAPSYEQYF. The CDR3 nucleotides read TGTGCCACAGGGTCGGCCCCCTCCTACGAGCAGTACTTC. The variable domain in full, with the rest retrieved from reference TRBV28 and TRBJ2-7, is DVKVTQSSRYLVKRTGEKVFLECVQDMDHENMFWYRQDPGLGLRLIYFSYDVKMKEKGDIPEGYSVSREKKERFSLILESASTNQTSMYLCATGSAPSYEQYFGPGTRLTVT.

The chain combines TRBV6-4 with TRBJ2-3, with D possibly being TRBD2 (6 bases). Germline loops: CDR1 MRHNA, CDR2 SNTAGT. The CDR3 extends over 16 amino acids. With 5 bases removed from V and 6 bases from J, the gap between germline ends came to 21 bases. Written as DNA, the CDR3 is TGTGCCAGCAGTCCCATTGGGGCGGGATCCACGGATACGCAGTATTTT. Its protein product is CASSPIGAGSTDTQYF.

The rearrangement uses TRBV3-1 (or the pseudogene TRBV3-2) and TRBJ2-5, with 10 bases identical to TRBD2. The CDR3 consists of 18 residues. Germline V gene data show CDR1 as LGHDT and CDR2 as YNNKEL (reference sequence). The V gene end was trimmed by 0 bases and the J gene end by 1 base; junction bases not matched to a gene: 8. The CDR3 DNA follows: TGTGCCAGCAGCCAAGAGAGGGCTAGCGGGGGAATCCAAGAGACCCAGTACTTC. This sequence encodes CASSQERASGGIQETQYF.

The rearrangement uses TRBV18 and TRBJ2-1; 9 bases match TRBD2. The CDR3 totals 18 residues. The junction had 9 bases not matched to a gene; V was cut back by 0 bases and J by 3 bases. Germline CDR1 reads KGHSH; CDR2 reads LQKENI. The CDR3 loop is CASSPPIGAGGNYNEQFF. The CDR3 DNA reads TGTGCCAGCTCACCACCGATTGGGGCGGGAGGGAACTACAATGAGCAGTTCTTC.

This rearrangement joins TRBV5-6 to TRBJ1-5, with a tentative D call TRBD1 (6 bases). Germline loops: CDR1 SGHDT, CDR2 YYEEEE. There are 14 residues in the CDR3. Between the trimmed V and J ends, which lost 2 bases and 3 bases, there was a span of 9 bases. The CDR3 spells CASSLPGDNQPQHF. The DNA for the CDR3 is TGTGCCAGCAGCTTACCAGGGGACAATCAGCCCCAGCATTTT.

This chain joins TRBV7-9 and TRBJ1-4, with D unclear. V shed 0 bases and J shed 8 bases, with 7 bases lying between them. Germline values: CDR1 SEHNR, CDR2 FQNEAQ (reference sequence). This CDR3 region has 13 residues. The CDR3 DNA follows: TGTGCCAGCAGCTTAGCGCTTGGCGAAAAACTGTTTTTT. This translates into CASSLALGEKLFF. The complete variable domain, with remaining parts taken from reference TRBV7-9 and TRBJ1-4, reads DTGVSQNPRHKITKRGQNVTFRCDPISEHNRLYWYRQTLGQGPEFLTYFQNEAQLEKSRLLSDRFSAERPKGSFSTLEIQRTEQGDSAMYLCASSLALGEKLFFGSGTQLSVL.

The chain couples TRBV4-2 to TRBJ1-5; D is possibly TRBD1 (6 bases). The V gene lost 0 bases and the J gene lost 2 bases, with 8 bases spanning the gap. Germline V gene data show CDR1 as LGHNA and CDR2 as YNFKEQ. The CDR3 has 15 residues. CDR3 in DNA: TGTGCCAGCAGCCAAGATCGACAGGGCAATCAGCCCCAGCATTTT. Translating gives CASSQDRQGNQPQHF.

This chain connects TRBV30 to TRBJ1-1; unclear D gene. This CDR3 region has 11 residues. Between the trimmed V and J ends, which lost 1 base and 3 bases, there was a span of 3 bases. Germline assignment: CDR1 GTSNPN and CDR2 SVGIG (reference sequence). CDR3 sequence reads: CAWSADTEAFF. The CDR3 DNA is TGTGCCTGGAGTGCGGACACTGAAGCTTTCTTT.

The V and J genes are TRBV2 and TRBJ1-1; perhaps TRBD1 as D (6 bases). The V end lost 4 bases, the J end lost 10 bases, and 10 bases lay between the germline ends. The CDR3 is 11 amino acids. Germline values: CDR1 SNHLY, CDR2 FYNNEI. The CDR3 nucleotides read TGTGCCAGCAGTGGGCAGGGGAGAGCTTTCTTT. Translated: CASSGQGRAFF.

The J gene is TRBJ2-5, the V gene TRBV7-3; D uncertain. The CDR3 runs to 14 residues. The germline V gene has CDR1 SGHTA and CDR2 FQGTGA. The V end lost 1 base, the J end lost 1 base, and 7 bases lay between the germline ends. The CDR3 DNA reads as TGTGCCAGCAGCTTAAGCCCGTCCCAAGAGACCCAGTACTTC. Its protein is CASSLSPSQETQYF.

The chain recombines TRBV5-4 with TRBJ2-3; a possible D gene is TRBD2 (5 bases). V lost 0 bases and J 2 bases, leaving 13 bases between the germline ends. Per the germline V gene, CDR1 is SGHNT and CDR2 is YYREEE (reference sequence). The CDR3 has 16 amino acids. Here the CDR3 reads CASSLALAGPTDTQYF. The DNA for the CDR3 is TGTGCCAGCAGCTTGGCTTTGGCGGGCCCCACAGATACGCAGTATTTT.

V and J are TRBV21-1 and TRBJ2-1; the table's D call of TRBD1 was not tested on the DNA. TRBV21-1 is labeled a pseudogene. The CDR3 totals 16 residues. CDR3 amino acids: CASSSGQGNVYNEQFF. The CDR3 DNA reads TGTGCCAGCAGCAGCGGACAGGGAAATGTATACAATGAGCAGTTCTTC.

The chain joins TRBV7-9 to TRBJ2-1, with 10 bases matching TRBD2. The trim removed 4 bases at V and 8 bases at J, leaving 11 bases unmatched. The CDR3 is 16 residues long. Germline V gives CDR1 SEHNR, CDR2 FQNEAQ (reference sequence). The CDR3 is CASSSGLSGGADEQFF. CDR3 nucleotides: TGTGCCAGCAGCTCGGGACTAAGCGGGGGGGCCGATGAGCAGTTCTTC. Looking up the rest from reference TRBV7-9 and TRBJ2-1 gives the full variable domain: DTGVSQNPRHKITKRGQNVTFRCDPISEHNRLYWYRQTLGQGPEFLTYFQNEAQLEKSRLLSDRFSAERPKGSFSTLEIQRTEQGDSAMYLCASSSGLSGGADEQFFGPGTRLTVL.

V and J are TRBV10-3 and TRBJ2-3; D may be TRBD2 (6 bases). Trimming cost V 6 bases and J 0 bases, with 13 bases left between them. The CDR3 sequence is 15 residues long. Germline values: CDR1 ENHRY, CDR2 SYGVKD. As DNA, the CDR3 is TGTGCCATCAGACCGGGAGCCTCTAGCACAGATACGCAGTATTTT. The encoded protein is CAIRPGASSTDTQYF.

This clone was detected only once. The chain carries TRBV10-3 and TRBJ2-3; TRBD2 aligns across 16 bases. The CDR3 length is 17 residues. V trimming: 3 bases; J trimming: 3 bases; junction bases outside the gene matches: 3. Germline-derived CDR1 and CDR2 are ENHRY and SYGVKD. CDR3: CAISDGTSGGVTDTQYF. CDR3 DNA: TGTGCCATCAGTGACGGGACTAGCGGGGGGGTTACAGATACGCAGTATTTT.

The V gene is TRBV5-1, the J gene TRBJ2-5; 7 nucleotides match TRBD1. Germline CDR1 is SGHRS and CDR2 is YFSETQ. The CDR3 has 14 amino acids. V dropped 2 bases and J dropped 2; count of bases not matched to a gene: 3. CDR3 region: CASSLRGQQETQYF. The DNA of the CDR3 is TGCGCCAGCAGCTTACGGGGACAGCAAGAGACCCAGTACTTC.

V and J are TRBV3-1 (or the pseudogene TRBV3-2) and TRBJ1-3; D may be TRBD1 (5 bases). Germline CDR1 is LGHDT and CDR2 is YNNKEL (reference sequence). There are 12 residues in the CDR3. Between the trimmed V and J ends, which lost 5 bases and 11 bases, there was a span of 13 bases. CDR3 sequence: CASSFQGLAIYF. The CDR3 DNA sequence: TGTGCCAGCAGCTTCCAGGGTCTAGCCATATATTTT.

The rearrangement uses TRBV30 and TRBJ2-7; unclear D gene. The germline gives CDR1 GTSNPN, CDR2 SVGIG (reference sequence). This CDR3 has 14 amino acids. Trimming cost V 2 bases and J 6 bases, with 17 bases left between them. The CDR3 loop reads CAWSPFRGKGEQYF. DNA for the CDR3: TGTGCCTGGAGTCCCTTCCGCGGTAAGGGCGAGCAGTACTTC.

This clone was observed a single time. V gene TRBV6-1 combines with J gene TRBJ1-1; D unresolved. Looked up from germline, CDR1 is MNHNS and CDR2 is SASEGT. The V end lost 0 bases, the J end lost 0 bases, and 5 bases lay between the germline ends. The CDR3 spans 14 residues. CDR3 region: CASSEAGLNTEAFF. For the CDR3, the DNA is TGTGCCAGCAGTGAAGCGGGGTTGAACACTGAAGCTTTCTTT.

Here the CDR3 reads CASGNRGRGYTF. CDR3 nucleotide sequence: TGTGCCAGCGGAAACAGAGGTCGGGGCTACACCTTC. V and J are TRBV28 and TRBJ1-2, with D hard to call. The germline V and J ends were trimmed by 8 bases and 8 bases, with 15 bases remaining between them. CDR1 is MDHEN, CDR2 SYDVKM, per germline. The CDR3 length is 12 residues.